This TCR beta chain is drawn from a study of blood T cell repertoires in COVID-19. Looking at the study overall: Samples representing acute and convalescent COVID-19 were sourced from the United States, Italy and Spain. T cells, B-cell-depleted T cells, or PBMCs provided the cDNA or gDNA that served as material.

In the original processing: By means of reference gene primer amplification, nucleated cell counts were estimated. This table comes from immunoSEQ multiplex PCR, and its TCRdb copy is limited to in-frame clones, with some not included. Clone size and the V and J calls come from that table; the DNA yielded D and trimming. The repertoire includes 130,000 to 150,000 clones, approximately 89% of them detected once, and around 1.5% sits in the top ten. Unmatched junction bases numbered 8, after V lost 3 bases and J lost 3 bases. The CDR3 is 18 residues long. Germline CDR1 and CDR2: SGDLS and YYNGEE. The TCR sequence derives from a human donor in a cohort sampled during active COVID-19. The genes are TRBV9 and TRBJ1-6, with TRBD1 identical over 11 bases. The sample taken for sequencing was peripheral blood. The CDR3 coding sequence is TGTGCCAGCAGCGCAGGACAGGGGGCCGGTAGCTATAATTCACCCCTCCACTTT. This gives the protein CASSAGQGAGSYNSPLHF.